These T cell receptor beta chains were read from a single sample in a study of shared clonotypes between healthy human individuals. Some clones are missing from TCRdb's copy, which holds only in-frame ones; the method was immunoSEQ multiplex PCR. The sample consists of about 460,000 clones, approximately 80% of them appearing once. The sequenced sample was PBMCs. The receptors derive from a woman in her thirties or forties in good health. Some clones in this sample may be carry-over from other donors' samples. Each CDR3 is given with its conserved first and last residue.

CDR3: CASSPGQPYSNQPQHF
V: TRBV9
J: TRBJ1-5

CDR3: CATSRGGGLVNEQFF
V: TRBV15
J: TRBJ2-1

CDR3: CASSSMGGTYNEQFF
V: TRBV13
J: TRBJ2-1

CDR3: CASSTQTDSYEQYF
V: TRBV19
J: TRBJ2-7

CDR3: CASSFQGQGYYEQYF
V: TRBV7-2
J: NA

CDR3: CASSPAGTGQETQYF
V: TRBV28
J: TRBJ2-5

CDR3: CAWRRTLSYEQYF
V: TRBV30
J: TRBJ2-7

CDR3: CAAATSGRGETQYF
V: TRBV10-3
J: TRBJ2-5

CDR3: CSVEKGNYGYTF
V: TRBV29-1
J: TRBJ1-2

CDR3: CASSFSGNTIYF
V: TRBV7-2
J: TRBJ1-3

CDR3: CASSVMRSQETQYF
V: TRBV2
J: TRBJ2-5

CDR3: CASSQDPGVYGYTF
V: TRBV4-3
J: TRBJ1-2

CDR3: CASSYSHLYEQYF
V: TRBV6-6
J: TRBJ2-7

CDR3: CASRLAGASGRTQYF
V: TRBV27
J: TRBJ2-5

CDR3: CASSPGPPYEQYF
V: TRBV7-9
J: NA

CDR3: CASSLGRRAQYF
V: TRBV5-6
J: TRBJ2-5

CDR3: CASSFYRGSNEKLFF
V: TRBV5-1
J: TRBJ1-4

CDR3: CASSLQDGETQYF
V: TRBV5-1
J: TRBJ2-5

CDR3: CASSFGTGTYEQYF
V: TRBV7-2
J: TRBJ2-7

CDR3: CASILLAGRRELFF
V: TRBV19
J: TRBJ2-2

CDR3: CASLTGGGRDGYTF
V: TRBV28
J: TRBJ1-2

CDR3: CAWSPLDSWDTANEKLFF
V: TRBV30
J: TRBJ1-4

CDR3: CAWTRGETQYF
V: TRBV30
J: TRBJ2-5

CDR3: CASSLGRYNEQFF
V: TRBV11-1
J: TRBJ2-1

CDR3: CATRAGTSADNEQFF
V: TRBV10-3
J: TRBJ2-1

CDR3: CASSLAGGDQPQHF
V: TRBV5-6
J: TRBJ1-5

CDR3: CASSRGGRPFSYEQYF
V: TRBV19
J: TRBJ2-7

CDR3: CASSLGLPNTEAFF
V: TRBV7-9
J: TRBJ1-1

CDR3: CASSQEDRSYTF
V: TRBV4-2
J: TRBJ1-2

CDR3: CAWSGLRTNTQYF
V: TRBV30
J: TRBJ2-3

CDR3: CASSPRLRGSGNTIYF
V: TRBV9
J: TRBJ1-3

CDR3: CASSWTSGSSYNEQFF
V: TRBV6-5
J: TRBJ2-1

CDR3: CAWSVETSGTQETQYF
V: TRBV30
J: TRBJ2-5

CDR3: CASRTPGQLNTGELFF
V: TRBV28
J: NA

CDR3: CASSPPMAGRDTQYF
V: TRBV27
J: TRBJ2-3

CDR3: CAWSAGTGYAEAFF
V: TRBV30
J: TRBJ1-1

CDR3: CASSLESSASYEQYF
V: TRBV5-1
J: TRBJ2-7

CDR3: CASSLTMSAGGEAFF
V: TRBV5-1
J: TRBJ1-1

CDR3: CASSQEYLSGMWTDTQYF
V: TRBV14
J: TRBJ2-3

CDR3: CASSEGGDPRGYNEQFF
V: TRBV2
J: TRBJ2-1

CDR3: CSVLTSASVHEQFF
V: TRBV29-1
J: TRBJ2-1

CDR3: CASIARDSGYEQYF
V: TRBV10-1
J: TRBJ2-7

CDR3: CAWSTDTGGNTEAFF
V: TRBV30
J: TRBJ1-1

CDR3: CASSQSPTSNTEAFF
V: TRBV4-1
J: TRBJ1-1

CDR3: CASTGHPVIWGTGYEQYF
V: TRBV23-1
J: TRBJ2-7

CDR3: CASSIPRTSGSSYEQYF
V: TRBV19
J: TRBJ2-7

CDR3: CASSLTRGTGEQYF
V: TRBV7-3
J: TRBJ2-5

CDR3: CASSPGGSYEQYF
V: TRBV28
J: TRBJ2-7

CDR3: CASSLGQGETQYF
V: TRBV18
J: TRBJ2-5

CDR3: CASTIGGDIQYF
V: TRBV6-1
J: TRBJ2-4

CDR3: CASSVAGGNEQFF
V: TRBV9
J: TRBJ2-1

CDR3: CASSRDRATNEKLFF
V: TRBV7-2
J: TRBJ1-4

CDR3: CAISEYAGGGGTDTQYF
V: TRBV10-3
J: TRBJ2-3

CDR3: CASSSADRPAGGANVLTF
V: TRBV5-4
J: TRBJ2-6

CDR3: CASSSGRGQETQYF
V: TRBV5-1
J: TRBJ2-5